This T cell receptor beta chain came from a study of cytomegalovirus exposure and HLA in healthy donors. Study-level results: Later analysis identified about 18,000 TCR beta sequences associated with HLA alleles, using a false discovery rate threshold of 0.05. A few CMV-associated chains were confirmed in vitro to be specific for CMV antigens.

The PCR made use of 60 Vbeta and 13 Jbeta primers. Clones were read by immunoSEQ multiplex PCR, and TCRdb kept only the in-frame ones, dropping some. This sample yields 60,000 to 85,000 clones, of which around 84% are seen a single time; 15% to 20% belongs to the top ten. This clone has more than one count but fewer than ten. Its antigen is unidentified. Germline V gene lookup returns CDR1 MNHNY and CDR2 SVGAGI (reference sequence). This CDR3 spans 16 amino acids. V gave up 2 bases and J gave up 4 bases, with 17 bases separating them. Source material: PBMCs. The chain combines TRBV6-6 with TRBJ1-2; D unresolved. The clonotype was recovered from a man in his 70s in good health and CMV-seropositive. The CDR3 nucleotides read TGTGCCAGCAGTTACGGTCTCATCACAAGTACCTATGGCTACACCTTC. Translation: CASSYGLITSTYGYTF.